The source of this TCR beta chain is a study of T cell repertoires in cytomegalovirus infection. This clonotype was observed a handful of times. Its antigen is undetermined. TCRdb itself ran the reads through MiXCR, one entry per CDR3 protein. Of 100,000 or so distinct CDR3 sequences listed, approximately 30% are singletons. Findings and limits, study-wide: Dominant in the ex vivo response were TCR beta clonotypes restricted by HLA-C and specific for CMV.

The CDR3 has 13 amino acids. J gave up 6 bases and V 3 bases, and 4 bases lay outside the gene matches. Germline-derived CDR1 and CDR2 are MGHRA and YSYEKL. The genes are TRBV4-1 and TRBJ1-2; TRBD1 matches at 7 bases. Here the sequenced sample was CD8+ T cells from cultured PBMCs, taken from culture after CMV antigen stimulation. The sequence came from a human donor in good health (CMV status not recorded). Some clones in this sample may be carry-over from other donors' samples. The CDR3 is CASSQLTGDGYTF. CDR3 nucleotide sequence: TGCGCCAGCAGCCAGCTTACAGGGGATGGCTACACCTTC.